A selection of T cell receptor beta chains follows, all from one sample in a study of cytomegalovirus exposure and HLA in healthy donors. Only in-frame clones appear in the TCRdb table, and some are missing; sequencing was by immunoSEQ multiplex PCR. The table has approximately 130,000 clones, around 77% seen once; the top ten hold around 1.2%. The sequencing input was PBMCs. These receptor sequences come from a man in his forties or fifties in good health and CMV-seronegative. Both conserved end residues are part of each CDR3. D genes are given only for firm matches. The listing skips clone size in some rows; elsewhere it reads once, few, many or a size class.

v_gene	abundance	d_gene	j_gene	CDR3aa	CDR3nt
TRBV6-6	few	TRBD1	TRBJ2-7	CASASGQGNEQYF	TGTGCCAGCGCCTCGGGACAGGGGAACGAGCAGTACTTC
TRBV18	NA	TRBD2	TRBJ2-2	CASSSSGNANTGELFF	TGTGCCAGCTCATCTAGCGGTAACGCGAACACCGGGGAGCTGTTTTTT
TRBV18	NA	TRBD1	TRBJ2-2	CASSPWTGLNTGELFF	TGTGCCAGCTCACCCTGGACAGGGTTGAACACCGGGGAGCTGTTTTTT
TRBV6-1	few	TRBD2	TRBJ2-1	CASSERGAGGHSYNEQFF	TGTGCCAGCAGTGAAAGGGGGGCGGGAGGGCACTCCTACAATGAGCAGTTCTTC
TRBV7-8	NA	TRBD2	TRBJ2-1	CASGLRESQQFF	TGTGCCAGTGGATTGCGGGAGTCTCAGCAGTTCTTC
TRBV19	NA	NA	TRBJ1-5	CASSRPNQPQHF	TGTGCCAGTAGTAGGCCCAATCAGCCCCAGCATTTT
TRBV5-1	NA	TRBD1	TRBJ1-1	CASRGTGDTEAFF	TGCGCCAGCCGGGGGACAGGGGACACTGAAGCTTTCTTT
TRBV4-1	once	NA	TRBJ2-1	CASSPTGYNEQFF	TGCGCCAGCAGCCCAACAGGGTACAATGAGCAGTTCTTC
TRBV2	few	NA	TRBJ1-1	CASRGRGTEAFF	TGTGCCAGCAGGGGCCGGGGCACTGAAGCTTTCTTT
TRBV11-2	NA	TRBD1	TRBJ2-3	CASSLGTGGNTQYF	TGTGCCAGCAGCTTAGGAACAGGGGGAAATACGCAGTATTTT
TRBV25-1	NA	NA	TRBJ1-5	CASSSYYSNQPQHF	TGTGCCAGCAGTTCCTATTATAGCAATCAGCCCCAGCATTTT
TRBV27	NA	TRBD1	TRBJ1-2	CASGTGLLNGYTF	TGTGCCAGCGGGACAGGCTTACTCAATGGCTACACCTTC
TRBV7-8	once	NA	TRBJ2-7	CASSLERGSYEQYF	TGTGCCAGCAGCTTAGAAAGGGGAAGCTACGAGCAGTACTTC
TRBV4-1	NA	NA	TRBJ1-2	CASSQAEDSLYGYTF	TGCGCCAGCAGCCAAGCCGAGGACAGCCTCTATGGCTACACCTTC
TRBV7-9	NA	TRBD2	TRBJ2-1	CASSLAPSGRRVFF	TGTGCCAGCAGCTTAGCCCCTAGCGGGAGACGTGTGTTCTTC
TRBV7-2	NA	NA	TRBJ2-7	CASSLDRGGYEQYF	TGTGCCAGCAGCTTAGACAGGGGAGGCTACGAGCAGTACTTC
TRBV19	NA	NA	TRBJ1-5	CASSISAVGNNQPQHF	TGTGCCAGTAGCATCTCTGCAGTTGGTAACAATCAGCCCCAGCATTTT
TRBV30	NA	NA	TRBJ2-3	CAWSVGMASADTQYF	TGTGCCTGGAGTGTAGGCATGGCCAGCGCGGATACGCAGTATTTT
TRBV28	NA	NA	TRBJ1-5	CASSLSPTQHF	TGTGCCAGCAGTTTATCCCCAACCCAGCATTTT
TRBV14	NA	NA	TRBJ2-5	CASSQDLATETQYF	TGTGCCAGCAGCCAAGATCTAGCCACAGAGACCCAGTACTTC
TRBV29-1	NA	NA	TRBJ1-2	CSVEDQTAANYGYTF	TGCAGCGTTGAAGACCAGACAGCTGCTAACTATGGCTACACCTTC
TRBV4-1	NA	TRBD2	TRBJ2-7	CASSQGLAGAGEQYF	TGCGCCAGCAGCCAAGGACTAGCGGGAGCCGGGGAGCAGTACTTC
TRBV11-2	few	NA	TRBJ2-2	CASSAAPLATGELFF	TGTGCCAGCAGCGCGGCACCCCTAGCCACCGGGGAGCTGTTTTTT
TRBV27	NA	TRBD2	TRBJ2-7	CASKGRGAYYEQYF	TGTGCCAGCAAAGGGAGGGGCGCCTACTACGAGCAGTACTTC
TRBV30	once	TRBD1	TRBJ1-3	CAWRTGAGNTIYF	TGTGCCTGGAGGACAGGGGCCGGAAACACCATATATTTT
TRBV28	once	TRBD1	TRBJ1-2	CASSYRGPDYGYTF	TGTGCCAGCAGTTACAGGGGGCCGGACTATGGCTACACCTTC
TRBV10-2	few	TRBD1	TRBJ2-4	CARSGGDPKNIQYF	TGCGCCAGATCAGGGGGCGATCCCAAAAACATTCAGTACTTC
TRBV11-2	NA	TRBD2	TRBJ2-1	CASSLNPGLAPSEQFF	TGTGCCAGCAGCTTAAATCCCGGACTAGCGCCTTCTGAGCAGTTCTTC
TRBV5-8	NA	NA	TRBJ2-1	CASSLMTSFGYNEQFF	TGTGCCAGCAGCTTAATGACTAGTTTTGGGTACAATGAGCAGTTCTTC
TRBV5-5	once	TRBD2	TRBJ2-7	CASRTSGSDEQYF	TGTGCCAGCAGAACTAGCGGGAGTGACGAGCAGTACTTC
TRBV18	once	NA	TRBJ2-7	CASSPVSGVPREYEQYF	TGTGCCAGCTCACCCGTCTCAGGGGTCCCTCGGGAATACGAGCAGTACTTC
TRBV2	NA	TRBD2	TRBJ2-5	CASNSLGRDETQYF	TGTGCCAGCAATAGCCTGGGGAGGGATGAGACCCAGTACTTC
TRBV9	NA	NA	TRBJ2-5	CASSVTPFPTGRLETQYF	TGTGCCAGCAGCGTAACCCCCTTCCCGACAGGGAGGCTGGAGACCCAGTACTTC
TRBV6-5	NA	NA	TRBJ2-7	CASSYSAGSWEQYF	TGTGCCAGCAGTTACTCGGCAGGTTCCTGGGAGCAGTACTTC
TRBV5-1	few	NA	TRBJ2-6	CASSIQEANVLTF	TGCGCCAGCAGCATACAGGAAGCCAACGTCCTGACTTTC
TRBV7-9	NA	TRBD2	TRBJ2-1	CASSKRRLAGALLGQFF	TGTGCCAGCAGCAAAAGGAGGCTAGCGGGAGCCCTCCTTGGACAGTTCTTC
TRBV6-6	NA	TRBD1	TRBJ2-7	CASSPLGRTGGEQYF	TGTGCCAGCAGTCCTTTGGGGAGGACAGGGGGCGAGCAGTACTTC
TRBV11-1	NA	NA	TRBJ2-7	CASSLGPGTQTSEQYF	TGTGCCAGCAGCTTAGGGCCGGGAACCCAAACCTCCGAGCAGTACTTC
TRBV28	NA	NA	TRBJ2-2	CASSLSNRRNTGELFF	TGTGCCAGCAGTTTAAGCAACAGGAGAAACACCGGGGAGCTGTTTTTT
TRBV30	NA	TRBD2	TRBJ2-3	CAWTGGLVGRPDTQYF	TGTGCCTGGACTGGAGGCTTAGTCGGGAGGCCAGATACGCAGTATTTT
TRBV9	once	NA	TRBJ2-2	CASSVGQEVMGLFF	TGTGCCAGCAGCGTAGGACAGGAGGTCATGGGGCTGTTTTTT
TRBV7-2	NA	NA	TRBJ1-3	CASSPSVGNTIYF	TGTGCCAGCAGCCCCAGTGTCGGAAACACCATATATTTT
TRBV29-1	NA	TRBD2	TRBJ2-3	CSVDGSGDTDTQYF	TGCAGCGTTGATGGTAGCGGGGACACAGATACGCAGTATTTT
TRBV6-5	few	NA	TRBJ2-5	CASSYRYQETQYF	TGTGCCAGCAGTTACCGGTACCAAGAGACCCAGTACTTC
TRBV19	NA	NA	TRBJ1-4	CASSMGGPQTTNEKLFF	TGTGCCAGTAGTATGGGGGGACCCCAAACAACTAATGAAAAACTGTTTTTT
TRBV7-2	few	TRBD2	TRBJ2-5	CASSLLAGDGETQYF	TGTGCCAGCAGCTTGTTAGCGGGAGACGGAGAGACCCAGTACTTC
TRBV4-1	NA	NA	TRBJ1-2	CASSQDYSVGGGYGYTF	TGCGCCAGCAGCCAAGATTATTCAGTGGGGGGTGGCTATGGCTACACCTTC
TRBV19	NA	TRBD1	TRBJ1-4	CASSEIETGDNEKLFF	TGTGCCAGTAGTGAAATCGAGACAGGGGATAATGAAAAACTGTTTTTT
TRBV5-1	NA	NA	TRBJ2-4	CASSGGTGSRNIQYF	TGCGCCAGCAGCGGGGGAACAGGGTCGCGAAACATTCAGTACTTC
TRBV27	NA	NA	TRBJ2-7	CASSLDVGVAYEQYF	TGTGCCAGCAGTTTGGATGTCGGGGTGGCCTACGAGCAGTACTTC
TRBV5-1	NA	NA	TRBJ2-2	CASSFEGNTGELFF	TGCGCCAGCAGCTTCGAGGGAAACACCGGGGAGCTGTTTTTT
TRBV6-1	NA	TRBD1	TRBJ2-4	CASSELSSGTGDSSKNIQYF	TGTGCCAGCAGTGAACTATCCTCCGGGACAGGGGATTCATCCAAAAACATTCAGTACTTC
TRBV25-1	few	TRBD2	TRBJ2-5	CASSELGTSGSRETQYF	TGTGCCAGCAGTGAATTGGGGACTAGCGGGAGTAGGGAGACCCAGTACTTC
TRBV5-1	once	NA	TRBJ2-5	CASSPERLETQYF	TGCGCCAGCAGCCCAGAGCGACTTGAGACCCAGTACTTC
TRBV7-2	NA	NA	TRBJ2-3	CASSLALADTQYF	TGTGCCAGCAGCTTAGCCCTAGCGGATACGCAGTATTTT
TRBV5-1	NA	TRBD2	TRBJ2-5	CASSLLAGGVVKETQYF	TGCGCCAGCAGCCTTTTAGCGGGAGGGGTGGTAAAGGAGACCCAGTACTTC
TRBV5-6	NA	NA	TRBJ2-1	CASSLRRERDYNEQFF	TGTGCCAGCAGCTTAAGACGGGAGCGCGACTACAATGAGCAGTTCTTC